The text below deals with one T cell receptor beta chain. Its antigen is unknown. Nothing much larger sits one base from this clone, and base qualities are not available. The data belong to a study of beta chain features in type 1 diabetes (dated by TCRdb to the late 2010s). General notes on the study: Patients and healthy donors did not differ in mean age, gender distribution, total cell number or subset yield. A total of around 110,000,000 sorted cells were examined across all samples, and a strong correlation was observed between cell number per subset and RNA yield. The study compared TCRB repertoires of sorted circulating CD4+ T cell subsets between recently diagnosed type 1 diabetes patients and matched healthy donors. Regulatory and stem cell-like memory subsets were isolated from only 8 patients and about eight healthy donors, whereas naive and central memory subsets came from all 28 donors. On the study overall, not on this receptor specifically: In all four CD4+ subsets, TCRB CDR3 length was moderately but significantly shorter in type 1 diabetes patients. Because small numbers of individuals were included in the HLA sub-analyses, any influence of HLA type on TCRB rearrangement was left unresolved. PCR may preferentially amplify shorter templates, but because patient and control samples were amplified and corrected together, any resulting skew would affect both groups equally. Because cDNA rather than genomic DNA was sequenced, highly expressing activated cells could have been over-represented, although no difference in activation and CD3 levels was found between groups. Naive, central memory and regulatory TCRB repertoires appeared to be more alike among patients than among healthy donors. Fewer insertions and more nucleotide deletions at VDJ recombination sites were observed in patients with type 1 diabetes, implying thymic rearrangement abnormalities.

From each donor, a single peripheral blood sample of about 120 mL on average was drawn into heparinised tubes. Naive, central memory, regulatory and stem cell-like memory CD4+ T cells were sorted on a BD FACSAria II using a panel including CD45RO, CCR7, CD25, CD127, CD95 and CD27. Purity was above 98% for every sorted population. PBMCs were isolated immediately by Lymphoprep density gradient centrifugation and stained directly without culture. To minimize batch effects, samples were stained and sorted in pairs, one healthy donor with one patient per experiment. Via the germline V gene, CDR1 is SGHRS and CDR2 YFSETQ. Including the terminal cysteine and phenylalanine, the CDR3 comprises 15 residues. Kept here is only the CDR3 DNA, which spans 45 bases and is read in frame from base 1. The germline ends are 18 bases apart after V is trimmed by 5 bases and J by 5 bases. The entire isolated RNA was reverse transcribed using the High Capacity cDNA Reverse Transcription Kit, and thus expressed TCRB transcripts were sequenced. Deep immunoSEQ sequencing was applied to naive, central memory and regulatory T cell samples, giving an average of around 3.8 million total reads per sample. Sorted cells were lysed in RLT buffer and RNA was extracted with DNase-treated RNeasy Micro or Mini kits, depending on cell number. Each cell subset was processed on its own to prevent cross-contamination, while patient and healthy donor samples were processed together. The immunoSEQ multiplex PCR was used to amplify TCRB sequences from cDNA, yielding 87-bp fragments that span the CDR3 region. The amplicons were sequenced using the Illumina HiSeq platform. The authors' analysis ran thus. Synthetic template baselines were used to correct PCR bias computationally, reads within Hamming distance 2 were collapsed together, and singletons that could not be merged were discarded. Reads were aligned against IMGT so that V, D and J genes, CDR3 length and insertions or deletions at six rearrangement sites could be assigned. Within each subset, clonotype counts were normalized to sorted cell number, after which true diversity and Gini coefficients were computed with the tcR R package. The overlap coefficient, calculated on TCRB nucleotide sequences, was used to measure repertoire sharing. TCRdb obtained this table from immuneACCESS and retained in-frame rearrangements with V and J assigned. These tables miss some clones; where compared with another copy, unresolved V genes account for less than half of the shortfall, and the remainder is unexplained. V and J calls and clone size are as listed in that table; D and trimming were resolved from the DNA. The sample yields 300,000 to 350,000 clones; around 9.7% were counted once. Approximately 1% of the sample is held by the ten biggest clonotypes.

Sequenced: central memory CD4+ T cells from blood. The chain uses TRBV5-1 and TRBJ2-3; the D region is possibly TRBD1 or TRBD2, each matching across 5 bases. This TCR came from a man aged 25 to 40 with type 1 diabetes. The CDR3 protein: CASSPAVGAGDTQYF. The bases read TGCGCCAGCAGTCCCGCGGTTGGGGCGGGAGATACGCAGTATTTT.